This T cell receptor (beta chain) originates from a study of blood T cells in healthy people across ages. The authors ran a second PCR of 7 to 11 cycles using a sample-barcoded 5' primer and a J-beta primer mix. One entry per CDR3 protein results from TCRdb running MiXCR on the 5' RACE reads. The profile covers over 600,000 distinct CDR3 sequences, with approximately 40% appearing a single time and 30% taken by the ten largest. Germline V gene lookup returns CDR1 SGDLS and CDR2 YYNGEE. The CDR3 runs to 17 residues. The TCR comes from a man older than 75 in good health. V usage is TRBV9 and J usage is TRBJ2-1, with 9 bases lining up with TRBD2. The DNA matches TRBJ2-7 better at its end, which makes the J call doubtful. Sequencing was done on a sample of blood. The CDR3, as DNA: TGTGCCAGCAGCACCCGGGCTAGCGGGGCGGGCTACAATGAGCAGTACTTC. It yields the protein CASSTRASGAGYNEQYF.